This entry features one TCR beta chain sequence. The antigen is unknown. None of the participants with HIV were treated outside the United States. CDR1 and CDR2 (germline): MGHDK, SYGVNS. The CDR3 totals 13 residues. Trimming took 10 bases from V and 1 from J; bases not matched to a gene: 6. The sample comes from a study of long-term antiretroviral therapy in people with HIV. General observations from the study: Controls had broader CDR3 length ranges than HIV repertoires did.

Version v3.0 of the immunoSEQ assay was performed at survey level. Clones were sequenced by immunoSEQ multiplex PCR, and TCRdb holds only the in-frame ones, with some missing. The repertoire includes about 28,000 clones, over 75% of them detected once, and under 1.3% sits in the top ten. The V call is TRBV25-1, the J call TRBJ1-1, with 7 bases aligning to TRBD1. The specimen was unsorted PBMCs, collected 2 years after starting antiretroviral therapy. This TCR came from a man aged 45-65 years with HIV. CDR3 protein: CATKDRENTEAFF. In DNA, the CDR3 is TGTGCCACCAAAGACAGGGAGAACACTGAAGCTTTCTTT.